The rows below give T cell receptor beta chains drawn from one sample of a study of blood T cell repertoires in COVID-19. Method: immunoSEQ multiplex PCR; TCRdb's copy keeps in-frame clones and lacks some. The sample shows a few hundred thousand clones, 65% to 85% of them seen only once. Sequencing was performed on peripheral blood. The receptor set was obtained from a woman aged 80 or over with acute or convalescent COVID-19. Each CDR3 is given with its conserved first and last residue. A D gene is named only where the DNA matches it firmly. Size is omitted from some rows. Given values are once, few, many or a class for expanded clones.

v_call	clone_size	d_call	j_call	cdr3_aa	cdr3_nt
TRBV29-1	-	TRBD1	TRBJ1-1	CSVTGGSGTEAFF	TGCAGCGTGACAGGGGGATCGGGCACTGAAGCTTTCTTT
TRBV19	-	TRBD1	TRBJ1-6	CASRQGAKINSPLHF	TGTGCCAGTCGGCAGGGGGCGAAGATTAATTCACCCCTCCACTTT
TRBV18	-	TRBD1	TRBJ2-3	CASSRGQGADTQYF	TGTGCCAGCTCACGCGGACAGGGCGCAGATACGCAGTATTTT
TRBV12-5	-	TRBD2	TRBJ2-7	CASGLAYRTSGASYEQYF	TGTGCTAGTGGTTTGGCCTACCGGACTAGCGGGGCGTCCTACGAGCAGTACTTC
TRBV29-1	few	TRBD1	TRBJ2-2	CSGVDRGSTGELFF	TGCAGCGGGGTGGACAGGGGGAGCACCGGGGAGCTGTTTTTT
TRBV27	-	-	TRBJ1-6	CASTEGTTYNSPLHF	TGTGCCAGCACCGAAGGGACAACCTATAATTCACCCCTCCACTTT
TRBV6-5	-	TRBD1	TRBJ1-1	CASSSLNRGGTEAFF	TGTGCCAGCAGCTCCCTTAACAGGGGAGGAACTGAAGCTTTCTTT
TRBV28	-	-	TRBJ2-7	CASSPTILEVSYEQYF	TGTGCCAGCAGTCCAACTATCCTTGAGGTTTCCTACGAGCAGTACTTC
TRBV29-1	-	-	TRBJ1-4	CSVEVNEKLFF	TGCAGCGTTGAAGTAAATGAAAAACTGTTTTTT
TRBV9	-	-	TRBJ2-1	CASSVGFGTSDNEQFF	TGTGCCAGCAGCGTAGGTTTCGGGACAAGTGACAATGAGCAGTTCTTC
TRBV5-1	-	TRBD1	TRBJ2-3	CASSLVRGPTDTQYF	TGCGCCAGCAGCTTGGTAAGGGGGCCCACAGATACGCAGTATTTT
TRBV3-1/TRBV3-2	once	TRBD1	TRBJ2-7	CASSLTGRDEQYF	TGTGCCAGCAGCCTGACAGGGCGGGACGAGCAGTACTTC
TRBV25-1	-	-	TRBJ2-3	CASSEVAVSTDTQYF	TGTGCCAGCAGTGAAGTAGCGGTGAGCACAGATACGCAGTATTTT
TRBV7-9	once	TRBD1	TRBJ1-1	CASSLEQGGPTEAFF	TGTGCCAGCAGCTTAGAGCAGGGGGGACCCACTGAAGCTTTCTTT
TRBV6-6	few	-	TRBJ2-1	CASSYTDTGEQFF	TGTGCCAGCAGTTACACCGACACGGGGGAGCAGTTCTTC
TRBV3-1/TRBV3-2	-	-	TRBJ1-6	CASSQQRSSYNSPLHF	TGTGCCAGCAGCCAACAGAGGAGCTCCTATAATTCACCCCTCCACTTT
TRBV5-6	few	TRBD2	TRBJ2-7	CASSISGFSYEQYF	TGTGCCAGCAGCATTAGCGGGTTCTCCTACGAGCAGTACTTC
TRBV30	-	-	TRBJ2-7	CAWSQDSEQYF	TGTGCCTGGAGTCAGGACAGCGAGCAGTACTTC
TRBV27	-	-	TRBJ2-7	CASSFQYGSTYEQYF	TGTGCCAGCAGTTTTCAGTACGGGAGTACCTACGAGCAGTACTTC
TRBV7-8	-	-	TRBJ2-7	CASSPRSGAGYEQYF	TGTGCCAGCAGCCCACGATCTGGGGCAGGCTACGAGCAGTACTTC
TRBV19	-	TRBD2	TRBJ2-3	CASSMTSGGSTDTQYF	TGTGCCAGTAGTATGACTAGCGGGGGGAGCACAGATACGCAGTATTTT
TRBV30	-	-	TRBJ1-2	CAWSVESLGYGYTF	TGTGCCTGGAGTGTTGAGAGTCTTGGCTATGGCTACACCTTC
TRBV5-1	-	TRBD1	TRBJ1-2	CASSSQGTGGEQNGYTF	TGCGCCAGCAGCAGCCAAGGGACAGGGGGCGAGCAGAATGGCTACACCTTC
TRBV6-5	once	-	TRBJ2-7	CASSLRRDYEQYF	TGTGCCAGCAGCCTACGACGGGACTACGAGCAGTACTTC
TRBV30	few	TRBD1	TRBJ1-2	CAWRRTGVFYGYTF	TGTGCCTGGAGACGGACAGGGGTTTTCTATGGCTACACCTTC
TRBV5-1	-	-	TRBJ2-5	CASGQGSETQYF	TGCGCCAGCGGTCAGGGAAGTGAGACCCAGTACTTC
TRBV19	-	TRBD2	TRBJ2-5	CASSLPGLAGGPRETQYF	TGTGCCAGTAGTTTGCCGGGACTAGCGGGAGGGCCGAGGGAGACCCAGTACTTC
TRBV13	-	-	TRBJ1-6	CASSSQRGWNSPLHF	TGTGCCAGCAGCTCCCAACGAGGGTGGAATTCACCCCTCCACTTT
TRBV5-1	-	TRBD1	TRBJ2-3	CASSDPGQGAHDTQYF	TGCGCCAGCAGCGACCCGGGACAGGGGGCTCACGATACGCAGTATTTT
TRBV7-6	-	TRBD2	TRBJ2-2	CASSSLGGANTGELFF	TGTGCCAGCAGCTCACTGGGGGGGGCGAACACCGGGGAGCTGTTTTTT
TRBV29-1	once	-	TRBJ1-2	CSAGEREGGYTF	TGCAGCGCGGGGGAGAGAGAGGGAGGCTACACCTTC
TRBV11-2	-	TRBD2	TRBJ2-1	CATTRTSGTSYNEQFF	TGTGCCACCACACGGACTAGCGGGACATCCTACAATGAGCAGTTCTTC
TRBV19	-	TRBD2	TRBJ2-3	CASRLAGTDTQYF	TGTGCCAGTAGGCTAGCGGGGACAGATACGCAGTATTTT
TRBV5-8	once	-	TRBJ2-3	CASSLSQGTDTQYF	TGTGCCAGCAGCTTATCCCAGGGGACAGATACGCAGTATTTT
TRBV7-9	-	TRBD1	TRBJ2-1	CASSLRETGENEQFF	TGTGCCAGCAGCTTAAGGGAAACAGGGGAGAATGAGCAGTTCTTC
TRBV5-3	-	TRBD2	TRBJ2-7	CARSLLAPSSYEQYF	TGTGCCAGAAGCTTACTAGCGCCCAGCTCCTACGAGCAGTACTTC
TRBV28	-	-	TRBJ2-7	CASSLLAGLSYEQYF	TGTGCCAGCAGTTTATTGGCGGGCCTCTCCTACGAGCAGTACTTC
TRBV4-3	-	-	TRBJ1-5	CASSQVPGGNQPQHF	TGCGCCAGCAGCCAAGTGCCCGGGGGCAATCAGCCCCAGCATTTT
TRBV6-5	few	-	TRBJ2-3	CASSSWTSPTDTQYF	TGTGCCAGCAGTTCTTGGACTTCGCCCACAGATACGCAGTATTTT
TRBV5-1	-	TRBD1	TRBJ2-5	CASSLGRTGGPETQYF	TGCGCCAGCAGCTTGGGTAGGACAGGGGGCCCCGAGACCCAGTACTTC
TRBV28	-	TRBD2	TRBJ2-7	CASPPSGGTSGTSYEQYF	TGTGCCAGCCCTCCGTCAGGGGGGACTAGCGGGACCTCCTACGAGCAGTACTTC
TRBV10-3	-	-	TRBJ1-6	CAIVQDSNSPLHF	TGTGCCATTGTACAGGATTCTAATTCACCCCTCCACTTT
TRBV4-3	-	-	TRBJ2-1	CASSPGTGSYNEQFF	TGCGCCAGCAGCCCAGGGACTGGCTCCTACAATGAGCAGTTCTTC
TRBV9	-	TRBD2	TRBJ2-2	CASSVGTSGNTGELFF	TGTGCCAGCAGCGTAGGGACTAGCGGTAACACCGGGGAGCTGTTTTTT
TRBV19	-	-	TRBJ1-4	CASRTTGISNEKLFF	TGTGCCAGTAGGACTACAGGGATTTCTAATGAAAAACTGTTTTTT
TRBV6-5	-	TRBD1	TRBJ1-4	CASSSGTGVDEKLFF	TGTGCCAGCAGTTCCGGGACAGGAGTAGATGAAAAACTGTTTTTT
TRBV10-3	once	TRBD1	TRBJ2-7	CAISRDRGAYEQYF	TGTGCCATCAGCCGGGACAGGGGCGCCTACGAGCAGTACTTC
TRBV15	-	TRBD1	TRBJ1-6	CATSKAGTGVSPLHF	TGTGCCACCAGCAAAGCCGGGACAGGGGTCTCACCCCTCCACTTT
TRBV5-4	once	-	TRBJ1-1	CASSLQGGANTEAFF	TGTGCCAGCAGCCTTCAAGGGGGGGCGAACACTGAAGCTTTCTTT
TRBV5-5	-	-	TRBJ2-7	CASSLAGTYEQYF	TGTGCCAGCAGCTTGGCAGGGACCTACGAGCAGTACTTC
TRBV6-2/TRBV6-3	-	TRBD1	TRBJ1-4	CASSPRTGAYNEKLFF	TGTGCCAGCAGTCCGAGGACAGGGGCCTATAATGAAAAACTGTTTTTT
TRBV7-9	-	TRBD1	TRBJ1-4	CASSRRTGVTNEKLFF	TGTGCCAGCAGCCGGAGGACAGGGGTAACTAATGAAAAACTGTTTTTT
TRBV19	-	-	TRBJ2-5	CASRVEGQETQYF	TGTGCCAGTAGAGTGGAGGGCCAAGAGACCCAGTACTTC